The 9 T cell receptor beta chains given below trace back to one sample, sequenced in a study of T cells in women clearing cervical HPV infection. Using immunoSEQ multiplex PCR, the repertoire was profiled, and TCRdb retains in-frame clones only, with some absent. This sample contains fewer than 40,000 clones. The sequenced sample consisted of blood buffy coat. These receptors were obtained from a woman aged 18-70 years with a cervical HPV16 infection that either progressed to CIN3+ or cleared (not recorded which).

Of note for this clone: The DNA ends 3 residues before the CDR3 does, and the rest of the CDR3 is filled in from the germline J gene. The chain carries TRBV19 and TRBJ1-5; 11 bases agree with TRBD1. The CDR3 has 17 amino acids. Unmatched junction bases numbered 9, after V lost 6 bases and J lost 2 bases. CDR1 and CDR2 from the germline V gene are LNHDA and SQIVND (reference sequence). The sequenced CDR3 bases are TGTGCCAGTAGCCGGACAGGGGGCGCAGGTGGCAATCAGCCC. Its translation is CASSRTGGAGGNQP. From start to end, the CDR3 is CASSRTGGAGGNQPQHF.

In the case of this clone: The read ends 3 residues before the CDR3 terminus; that terminus is restored from the germline J gene. This chain links TRBV6-2 or TRBV6-3 with TRBJ2-7, with TRBD2 as a possible D gene (6 bases). Germline CDR1 MNHEY, CDR2 SVGEGT. The V end lost 8 bases, the J end lost 6 bases, and 17 bases lay between the germline ends. The CDR3 consists of 13 residues. The chain's CDR3 is CASPGTARREQYF. Incomplete CDR3 DNA: TGTGCCAGCCCCGGGACTGCCAGACGCGAG.

To note about this clone: The read ends 3 residues early relative to the CDR3; the germline J gene fills the gap. The chain has TRBV2 and TRBJ2-2, with 11 positions matching TRBD2. Germline assignment: CDR1 SNHLY and CDR2 FYNNEI. Germline trimming cut 4 bases from V and 4 bases from J; bases unmatched to any gene: 5. This CDR3 has 16 amino acids. The sequenced part of the CDR3 DNA is TGTGCCAGCAGTGGACTAGCGGGAAGTGTCACCGGGGAG. Its translation: CASSGLAGSVTGE. The CDR3, in full, reads CASSGLAGSVTGELFF.

Comments on this clone: The junction shows a germline mismatch at one end, possibly a read error. The read terminates 3 residues before the CDR3 end, so the remaining end is supplied by the germline J gene. The sample carries other DNA sequences with the same CDR3. V usage is TRBV7-8 and J usage is TRBJ1-3; D uncertain. The CDR3 has 14 amino acids. The germline V gene encodes CDR1 SGHVS and CDR2 FQNEAQ. Partial CDR3 DNA: TGTGCCAGCAGCAAAGCGGTGGGCGGAAACACA. This sequence encodes CASSKAVGGNT. The full CDR3 protein is CASSKAVGGNTIYF.

As regards this clone: The read ends 3 residues early relative to the CDR3; the germline J gene fills the gap. The rearrangement uses TRBV5-1 and TRBJ1-2; D is unclear. This CDR3 spans 14 amino acids. The germline CDR1 and CDR2 sequences are SGHRS and YFSETQ. The V end was cut by 0 bases, the J end by 2 bases, with 8 bases between. CDR3 loop: CASSLVDLNYGYTF. Incomplete CDR3 DNA: TGCGCCAGCAGCTTGGTAGATCTGAACTATGGC.

A remark on this clone: The read stops 3 residues short of the end of the CDR3; the missing end is completed from the germline J gene. This rearrangement joins TRBV7-8 to TRBJ2-3; D is unclear. The CDR3 spans 15 residues. V shed 2 bases and J shed 0 bases, with 9 bases lying between them. CDR1 and CDR2 (germline): SGHVS, FQNEAQ. CDR3 DNA, as far as it was read: TGTGCCAGCAGCTTATTTCAAATCAGCACAGATACG. This encodes CASSLFQISTDT. The CDR3, in full, reads CASSLFQISTDTQYF.

The CDR3 is CASIRGSSYNEQFF. CDR3 DNA (partial): TGTGCCAGCATACGCGGGAGCTCCTACAATGAG. J is TRBJ2-1 and V is TRBV28, with 7 nucleotides matching TRBD2. The read falls 3 residues short of the CDR3 end, and the missing part is taken from the germline J gene. Unmatched junction bases numbered 3, after V lost 7 bases and J lost 0 bases. Germline CDR1 MDHEN, CDR2 SYDVKM. This CDR3 comprises 14 residues.

Of note for this clone: The CDR3 is cut off 3 residues early in the read; its end comes from the germline J gene. J is TRBJ2-3 and V is TRBV5-1; unclear D gene. The CDR3 loop spans 16 amino acids. Germline V gives CDR1 SGHRS, CDR2 YFSETQ. Trimming shortened V by 4 bases and J by 1 base, and 16 bases separated the two germline ends. The CDR3 sequence: CASSDKRGYRTDTQYF. Incomplete CDR3 DNA: TGCGCCAGCAGCGACAAGAGAGGATACCGCACAGATACG.

About this clone: Its ends do not fully match the called genes, so a read error is possible. The missing CDR3 end, 3 residues past where the read stops, is filled in from the germline J gene. Additional DNA sequences in this sample encode the identical CDR3. The chain links TRBV2 to TRBJ1-3; D uncertain. The CDR3 has 15 residues. Per the germline V gene, CDR1 is SNHLY and CDR2 is FYNNEI. The CDR3: CASSIDGVSGNTIYF. Partial CDR3 DNA: TGTGCCAGCAGTATAGACGGGGTCTCTGGAAACACT. The variable domain in full, with the rest retrieved from reference TRBV2 and TRBJ1-3, is EPEVTQTPSHQVTQMGQEVILRCVPISNHLYFYWYRQILGQKVEFLVSFYNNEISEKSEIFDDQFSVERPDGSNFTLKIRSTKLEDSAMYFCASSIDGVSGNTIYFGEGSWLTVV.